These T cell receptor beta chains were read from a single sample in a study of memory CD4+ T cells and cytomegalovirus serostatus. The assay was immunoSEQ multiplex PCR, and TCRdb's table has in-frame clones only and misses some. The sample contains 35,000 to 40,000 clones, roughly 85% of which appear only once. The sample comprised memory CD4+ T cells from blood. The receptors were gathered from an adult in good health and CMV-seropositive. Each CDR3 is given with its conserved first and last residue. A D gene is named only where the DNA matches it firmly. Expanded clones are given a class, and other clones once, few, many or no size at all.

v_call	j_call	clone_size	d_call	cdr3_aa	cdr3_nt
TRBV7-3	TRBJ2-2	-	TRBD2	CASSSGLAANTGELFF	TGTGCCAGCAGCTCGGGACTAGCGGCGAACACCGGGGAGCTGTTTTTT
TRBV28	TRBJ1-5	-	-	CASIWGTAGNQPQHF	TGTGCCAGCATATGGGGTACCGCGGGCAATCAGCCCCAGCATTTT
TRBV14	TRBJ1-2	-	TRBD1	CASSPGQAYGYTF	TGTGCCAGCAGCCCGGGACAGGCCTATGGCTACACCTTC
TRBV4-2	TRBJ2-2	-	TRBD2	CASSQAGGGAIGELFF	TGTGCCAGCAGCCAAGCGGGCGGGGGGGCCATCGGGGAGCTGTTTTTT
TRBV7-9	TRBJ1-5	medium-sized	-	CASSLDENQPQHF	TGTGCCAGCAGCTTAGACGAGAATCAGCCCCAGCATTTT
TRBV5-1	TRBJ2-3	-	-	CASSWSSGTDTQYF	TGCGCCAGCAGTTGGTCTAGCGGCACAGATACGCAGTATTTT
TRBV7-2	TRBJ1-1	-	-	CASSLGWWAFF	TGTGCCAGCAGCTTAGGTTGGTGGGCTTTCTTT
TRBV7-9	TRBJ2-7	-	-	CASSLYVWPQPGEQYF	TGTGCCAGCAGCTTATATGTATGGCCTCAACCGGGCGAGCAGTACTTC
TRBV6-5	TRBJ1-6	-	-	CASSLSEAYNSPLHF	TGTGCCAGCAGCCTCTCGGAAGCCTATAATTCACCCCTCCACTTT
TRBV7-9	TRBJ2-7	-	-	CASSPTGTPSYEQYF	TGTGCCAGCAGCCCCACCGGGACACCCTCCTACGAGCAGTACTTC
TRBV5-6	TRBJ1-2	once	TRBD1	CASSLRQGDGYTF	TGTGCCAGCAGCCTGCGACAGGGGGATGGCTACACCTTC
TRBV29-1	TRBJ2-1	few	TRBD2	CSVRSGRAGNEQFF	TGCAGCGTCCGTAGCGGGAGGGCAGGCAATGAGCAGTTCTTC
TRBV11-2	TRBJ1-2	-	-	CASSPRAGINYGYTF	TGTGCCAGCAGCCCCCGGGCAGGGATTAACTATGGCTACACCTTC
TRBV7-2	TRBJ1-2	-	-	CASSPTQGYGYGYTF	TGTGCCAGCAGCCCCACCCAAGGTTATGGCTATGGCTACACCTTC
TRBV10-2	TRBJ1-2	few	TRBD1	CASSETRQGLYGYTF	TGCGCCAGCAGTGAGACACGACAGGGGCTCTATGGCTACACCTTC
TRBV7-9	TRBJ1-2	-	TRBD1	CASSLEDRVGGYTF	TGTGCCAGCAGCTTAGAAGACAGGGTCGGGGGCTACACCTTC
TRBV2	TRBJ1-1	-	TRBD1	CASTGTARTEAFF	TGTGCCAGCACTGGGACAGCTAGGACTGAAGCTTTCTTT
TRBV7-8	TRBJ1-1	-	-	CASRPPGLPAEAFF	TGTGCCAGCAGGCCACCCGGCCTCCCGGCTGAAGCTTTCTTT
TRBV7-8	TRBJ1-1	-	TRBD1	CASSLGDRGLGTEAFF	TGTGCCAGCAGCTTAGGGGACAGGGGGCTCGGTACTGAAGCTTTCTTT
TRBV4-3	TRBJ1-2	-	-	CASSQDTREAGYGYTF	TGCGCCAGCAGCCAAGATACCCGGGAGGCGGGGTATGGCTACACCTTC
TRBV25-1	TRBJ2-7	-	TRBD1	CASSGANRGSYEQYF	TGTGCCAGCAGTGGAGCCAACAGGGGCTCCTACGAGCAGTACTTC
TRBV11-3	TRBJ2-1	-	-	CASSLGQSSYNEQFF	TGTGCCAGCAGCTTAGGGCAAAGCTCCTACAATGAGCAGTTCTTC
TRBV5-4	TRBJ1-2	-	TRBD1	CASSAGQGIYGYTF	TGTGCCAGCAGCGCGGGACAGGGGATCTATGGCTACACCTTC
TRBV19	TRBJ1-5	once	-	CASSRSGGGGNQPQHF	TGTGCCAGTAGTAGGTCCGGGGGGGGAGGCAATCAGCCCCAGCATTTT
TRBV7-8	TRBJ1-5	-	-	CASSPYIPGPRRVQPQHF	TGTGCCAGCAGCCCATACATACCGGGACCGAGACGTGTGCAGCCCCAGCATTTT
TRBV14	TRBJ1-4	-	TRBD1	CASSQETGGGKLFF	TGTGCCAGCAGCCAAGAGACAGGGGGCGGAAAACTGTTTTTT
TRBV19	TRBJ1-2	-	-	CASSIPGAGYGYTF	TGTGCCAGTAGTATACCGGGGGCAGGCTATGGCTACACCTTC
TRBV27	TRBJ2-1	-	-	CASRRRPLSSYNEQFF	TGTGCCAGCAGACGCCGCCCTCTGAGCTCCTACAATGAGCAGTTCTTC
TRBV18	TRBJ2-3	-	-	CASSPRGKSGLSDTQYF	TGTGCCAGCTCACCAAGGGGAAAGTCCGGACTATCAGATACGCAGTATTTT
TRBV19	TRBJ2-5	-	TRBD1	CASSLRGRETQYF	TGTGCCAGTAGTCTCAGGGGGCGGGAGACCCAGTACTTC
TRBV7-2	TRBJ2-5	-	TRBD2	CASSFVGTSGEETQYF	TGTGCCAGCAGCTTCGTAGGGACTAGCGGGGAAGAGACCCAGTACTTC
TRBV28	TRBJ1-5	once	-	CASSPPRWDNQPQHF	TGTGCCAGCAGTCCACCTCGCTGGGACAATCAGCCCCAGCATTTT
TRBV6-5	TRBJ1-4	-	-	CASRGAAEKLFF	TGTGCCAGCAGAGGGGCGGCTGAAAAACTGTTTTTT
TRBV7-6	TRBJ2-5	-	TRBD2	CASSLLRGAPYQETQYF	TGTGCCAGCAGCCTACTGCGGGGGGCCCCGTACCAAGAGACCCAGTACTTC
TRBV11-3	TRBJ2-3	once	-	CASSSEGGADTQYF	TGTGCCAGCAGCTCAGAGGGGGGAGCCGATACGCAGTATTTT
TRBV7-3	TRBJ2-1	-	-	CASSRRGGWSSYNEQFF	TGTGCCAGCAGCAGAAGGGGTGGGTGGAGCTCCTACAATGAGCAGTTCTTC
TRBV18	TRBJ1-3	-	-	CASSPDRGGNTIYF	TGTGCCAGCTCACCGGACCGGGGAGGAAACACCATATATTTT
TRBV18	TRBJ1-4	once	TRBD1	CASSSMTGSTNEKLFF	TGTGCCAGCTCATCAATGACAGGGTCAACTAATGAAAAACTGTTTTTT
TRBV9	TRBJ2-1	-	TRBD2	CASSVDGLEGGRGGQFF	TGTGCCAGCAGCGTAGATGGACTGGAGGGCGGGAGGGGCGGGCAGTTCTTC
TRBV5-1	TRBJ2-5	-	TRBD2	CASSMGTSGEETQYF	TGCGCCAGCAGCATGGGGACTAGCGGGGAAGAGACCCAGTACTTC
TRBV5-8	TRBJ1-6	-	-	CASSLSYSYNSPLHF	TGTGCCAGCAGCTTAAGTTACTCCTATAATTCACCCCTCCACTTT
TRBV6-5	TRBJ2-2	few	-	CASRGRSGTGELFF	TGTGCCAGCAGGGGACGGAGTGGGACCGGGGAGCTGTTTTTT
TRBV4-3	TRBJ2-3	-	TRBD2	CASSQGYSGFSDTQYF	TGCGCCAGCAGCCAAGGATATAGCGGGTTCTCAGATACGCAGTATTTT
TRBV28	TRBJ2-7	-	TRBD1	CASSHRAGTGTYEQYF	TGTGCCAGCAGTCACAGAGCCGGGACAGGGACCTACGAGCAGTACTTC
TRBV5-1	TRBJ1-1	few	-	CASSLNAENTEAFF	TGCGCCAGCAGCTTAAACGCTGAGAACACTGAAGCTTTCTTT
TRBV6-1	TRBJ1-5	-	-	CASNPTGSNQPQHF	TGTGCCAGCAACCCGACAGGTTCCAATCAGCCCCAGCATTTT
TRBV6-5	TRBJ1-1	-	-	CASSYSAGWDTEAFF	TGTGCCAGCAGTTACTCGGCGGGGTGGGATACTGAAGCTTTCTTT
TRBV10-3	TRBJ2-1	-	TRBD2	CATTATSGAFNEQFF	TGTGCCACCACAGCCACTAGCGGGGCGTTCAATGAGCAGTTCTTC
TRBV28	TRBJ2-7	-	TRBD1	CASSFFTGGFHEQYF	TGTGCCAGCAGTTTTTTTACAGGGGGATTCCACGAGCAGTACTTC
TRBV7-6	TRBJ1-4	-	TRBD1	CASSQGQGGEKLFF	TGTGCCAGCAGCCAGGGACAGGGTGGTGAAAAACTGTTTTTT
TRBV7-2	TRBJ2-3	few	TRBD2	CASSSTSGSRNTQYF	TGTGCCAGCAGCTCTACTAGCGGGAGTAGGAATACGCAGTATTTT
TRBV21-1	TRBJ1-1	-	-	CAMPTGKAEAFF	TGTGCCATGCCAACAGGGAAGGCTGAAGCTTTCTTT
TRBV6-6	TRBJ1-5	-	-	CASALLGSNQPQHF	TGTGCCAGCGCCCTCTTGGGTAGCAATCAGCCCCAGCATTTT